Presented here are 6 T cell receptor beta chains from one specimen sequenced in a study of human T cells and chemical hapten exposure (dated by TCRdb to the early 2020s). Library preparation employed RACE. Data came from a NextSeq 500. In TCRdb, the public reads were trimmed at Q25 with fastp and aligned with MiXCR, with productive beta chains retained. Under each unique CDR3 protein, matching rows form one entry showing the most common genes and DNA. The sample table records under 90,000 distinct CDR3 sequences; around 9.6% of these occur just once. Clones ranked in the top ten supply roughly 3.5% of the sample. Explained via the paper, the time point label denotes: pre-sensitization, week 0. Taken with the paper, the label for treatment or condition translates to: therapeutic diphenylcyclopropenone sensitization with weekly scalp DPC. Specimen: whole blood, collected in connection with sensitization to the hapten diphenylcyclopropenone (DPC). Receptors originate from a woman aged 40 to 50 with alopecia areata. Some clones in this sample may be carry-over from other donors' samples.

This clonotype was observed at least ten times. The chain has TRBV28 and TRBJ2-5; D perhaps matches TRBD2 (5 bases). The CDR3 extends over 15 amino acids. Germline CDR1 reads MDHEN; CDR2 reads SYDVKM. The V gene lost 3 bases and the J gene lost 1 base, with 12 bases spanning the gap. The DNA of the CDR3 is TGTGCCAGCAGTTTGAGCGGTACGGCCCAAGAGACCCAGTACTTC. Translating it yields CASSLSGTAQETQYF.

About this clonotype: A read error may explain this, as a much larger clone is one base away. The V gene is TRBV6-2 or TRBV6-3, the J gene TRBJ1-4; the match to TRBD1 covers 7 bases. Germline CDR1 reads MNHEY; CDR2 reads SVGEGT. This CDR3 region has 15 residues. The trim removed 6 bases at V and 8 bases at J, leaving 12 bases unmatched. CDR3 sequence reads: CASRRHGTDGEKLFF. The CDR3 nucleotides read TGTGCCAGCAGACGCCACGGGACAGACGGGGAAAAACTGTTTTTT.

This clonotype was counted many times. The DNA of the CDR3 is TGTGCCAGCTCCTCGCCCGCAGAGCAAGAGACCCAGTACTTC. The encoded protein is CASSSPAEQETQYF. The chain uses TRBV18 and TRBJ2-5, with D hard to call. CDR1 and CDR2 from the germline V gene are KGHSH and LQKENI. V dropped 6 bases and J dropped 2 bases, with 13 bases sitting between them. This CDR3 is 14 amino acids long.

This clonotype was seen at least ten times. The gene calls are TRBV4-3 and TRBJ2-7; 10 bases match TRBD1. V dropped 4 bases and J dropped 3; count of bases not matched to a gene: 6. This CDR3 contains 15 residues. The germline CDR1 and CDR2 sequences are LGHNA and YSLEER. CDR3 nucleotide sequence: TGCGCCAGCAGCCCAGATGGACAGGGGGGCTACGAGCAGTACTTC. It encodes CASSPDGQGGYEQYF.

In this sample, this clonotype turned up a few times. This chain uses TRBV3-1 with TRBJ1-2, with unresolved D. V was cut by 0 bases and J by 4 bases, with 6 bases left in between. This CDR3 is built from 13 residues. Germline CDR1 is LGHDT and CDR2 is YNNKEL (reference sequence). For the CDR3, the DNA is TGTGCCAGCAGCCAAGATCGCCTCTATGGCTACACCTTC. It yields the protein CASSQDRLYGYTF.

This clonotype appeared many times. CDR3 DNA sequence: TGCGCCAGCAGCCAACTCCTGGGTACTGAAGCTTTCTTT. Protein: CASSQLLGTEAFF. The chain recombines TRBV4-1 with TRBJ1-1; D call uncertain. V shed 2 bases and J shed 5 bases, with 9 bases lying between them. Germline lookup yields CDR1 MGHRA and CDR2 YSYEKL. This CDR3 is built from 13 residues.